The rows below give T cell receptor beta chains drawn from one sample of a study of blood T cell repertoires in COVID-19. Sequencing was performed with immunoSEQ multiplex PCR; in TCRdb, only in-frame clones are kept and a portion is missing. The table includes 150,000 to 200,000 clones, less than 90% detected once. The material sequenced was peripheral blood. The receptors stem from a woman aged 70 to 79 with COVID-19, enrolled during active disease. Both conserved end residues are part of each CDR3. The D gene is left open where the match is weak. Clone size is not always given. Where it is, it says once, few, many or a class for expanded clones.

D	V	size	J	CDR3	DNA
-	TRBV6-7	once	TRBJ1-5	CASRGGSNQPQHF	TGTGCCAGCAGGGGGGGAAGCAATCAGCCCCAGCATTTT
TRBD2	TRBV3-1/TRBV3-2	-	TRBJ2-1	CASSILAGVLNEQFF	TGTGCCAGCAGCATACTAGCGGGAGTCTTGAATGAGCAGTTCTTC
TRBD1	TRBV6-5	once	TRBJ1-3	CASSYQGVLGNTIYF	TGTGCCAGCAGTTACCAGGGGGTGCTTGGAAACACCATATATTTT
TRBD2	TRBV6-5	-	TRBJ2-1	CASTPPSGNYNEQFF	TGTGCCAGCACTCCCCCTAGCGGGAACTACAATGAGCAGTTCTTC
-	TRBV7-9	-	TRBJ1-1	CASSSLPGGKEMNTEAFF	TGTGCCAGCAGCTCATTACCGGGAGGTAAAGAAATGAACACTGAAGCTTTCTTT
TRBD2	TRBV28	-	TRBJ2-1	CASGLAGAYEQFF	TGTGCCAGTGGACTAGCGGGAGCCTATGAGCAGTTCTTC
-	TRBV18	-	TRBJ1-5	CASSPPGHRNQPQHF	TGTGCCAGCTCACCACCAGGACACCGCAATCAGCCCCAGCATTTT
-	TRBV5-4	-	TRBJ2-7	CASSSQGTSRVNEQYF	TGTGCCAGCAGCTCACAGGGGACTTCTAGAGTGAACGAGCAGTACTTC
TRBD1	TRBV2	-	TRBJ1-4	CASSDPGDRGREKLFF	TGTGCCAGCAGCGATCCTGGGGACAGGGGGCGTGAAAAACTGTTTTTT
-	TRBV19	-	TRBJ2-1	CASKTRGEQFF	TGTGCCAGTAAGACTAGGGGTGAGCAGTTCTTC
-	TRBV3-1/TRBV3-2	-	TRBJ2-5	CASSQNFGETQYF	TGTGCCAGCAGCCAAAACTTCGGAGAGACCCAGTACTTC
-	TRBV3-1/TRBV3-2	-	TRBJ1-5	CASSQVSSNQPQHF	TGTGCCAGCAGCCAAGTGTCGAGCAATCAGCCCCAGCATTTT
-	TRBV7-2	-	TRBJ1-4	CASSVNQGFSEKLFF	TGTGCCAGCAGCGTCAATCAGGGGTTTAGTGAAAAACTGTTTTTT
TRBD1	TRBV27	-	TRBJ1-5	CASSPLRTGDQPQHF	TGTGCCAGCAGTCCCTTGCGGACAGGCGATCAGCCCCAGCATTTT
-	TRBV3-1/TRBV3-2	-	TRBJ1-5	CASSQGGQPQHF	TGTGCCAGCAGCCAGGGGGGGCAGCCCCAGCATTTT
TRBD1	TRBV28	-	TRBJ2-7	CASSSRTVDRVSYEQYF	TGTGCCAGCAGTTCACGGACTGTCGACAGGGTCTCCTACGAGCAGTACTTC
-	TRBV30	few	TRBJ1-2	CAWSVGHLTGYTF	TGTGCCTGGAGTGTAGGACACTTAACGGGCTACACCTTC
TRBD1	TRBV19	-	TRBJ2-5	CASSARDRFQETQYF	TGTGCCAGTAGTGCCCGGGACAGGTTCCAAGAGACCCAGTACTTC
TRBD1	TRBV28	-	TRBJ1-2	CASSSTGDALHGYTF	TGTGCCAGCAGTTCTACAGGGGACGCCCTCCATGGCTACACCTTC
TRBD1	TRBV6-2/TRBV6-3	-	TRBJ1-2	CASSQGTGHGYTF	TGTGCCAGCAGCCAAGGGACAGGGCATGGCTACACCTTC
-	TRBV6-1	-	TRBJ1-2	CASSERMAYGYTF	TGTGCCAGCAGTGAACGAATGGCATATGGCTACACCTTC
TRBD2	TRBV5-5	-	TRBJ2-7	CASSLAPAGGLEQYF	TGTGCCAGCAGCTTGGCCCCAGCGGGAGGTTTGGAGCAGTACTTC
TRBD1	TRBV27	-	TRBJ1-2	CASSSPGGYGYTF	TGTGCCAGCAGTTCCCCAGGGGGCTATGGCTACACCTTC
TRBD2	TRBV11-3	-	TRBJ2-2	CASSYGLAGGTGELFF	TGTGCCAGCAGCTACGGACTAGCGGGAGGTACCGGGGAGCTGTTTTTT
TRBD2	TRBV10-3	-	TRBJ2-1	CAIATSGSYNEQFF	TGTGCCATCGCGACTAGCGGGAGTTACAATGAGCAGTTCTTC